This T cell receptor beta chain was found in a study of multiple sclerosis patients with progressive multifocal leukoencephalopathy. Findings of the study overall: Less diverse TRB repertoires were suggested in most PML patients.

The CDR3 loop spans 14 amino acids. With 7 bases clipped from V and 3 bases from J, the junction kept 3 bases outside the gene matches. Germline V lookup: CDR1 MNHNS, CDR2 SASEGT. Points on this clone: No antigen is known for it.

Using immunoSEQ multiplex PCR, the repertoire was profiled, and TCRdb retains in-frame clones only, with some absent. The table lists more than 30,000 clones, 87% of them singletons. The time point was: time of PML onset. Natalizumab-treated patients developed PML between roughly 15 and 60 months into natalizumab therapy. At PML onset, T3 blood samples were taken. The TCR originated in a woman aged 40 to 50 with progressive multifocal leukoencephalopathy. This specimen consisted of PBMCs, obtained from a patient treated with natalizumab. This rearrangement joins TRBV6-1 to TRBJ2-7, with TRBD2 matching over 13 bases. CDR3 in amino acids: CASIRTSGSYEQYF. For the CDR3, the DNA is TGTGCCAGCATCCGGACTAGCGGGAGCTACGAGCAGTACTTC.